This passage covers 24 T cell receptor beta chains from one sample sequenced in a study of blood T cell repertoires in COVID-19. Clones were read by immunoSEQ multiplex PCR, and TCRdb kept only the in-frame ones, dropping some. The sample has roughly 140,000 clones; more than 75% are singletons. Sequenced input: peripheral blood. Receptors were obtained from a man aged 65 to 79 with acute or convalescent COVID-19.

This sequence joins TRBV7-2 and TRBJ1-5; TRBD1 agrees at 7 bases. This CDR3 contains 15 residues. The germline gives CDR1 SGHTA, CDR2 FQGNSA. Trimming took 1 base from V and 4 from J; bases not matched to a gene: 4. This chain's CDR3 is CASSLVGQTNQPQHF. The CDR3 nucleotides are TGTGCCAGCAGCTTAGTGGGACAGACTAATCAGCCCCAGCATTTT.

The J gene is TRBJ1-5, the V gene TRBV15, with D possibly matching TRBD1 (5 bases). The V end lost 1 base, the J end lost 11 bases, and 27 bases lay between the germline ends. The CDR3 consists of 18 residues. CDR1 is LNHNV and CDR2 is YYDKDF in the germline V gene (reference sequence). The CDR3, as DNA: TGTGCCACCAGCAGAGTTGGCCCAGCGACAGACGTCAGATTGGCCCAGCATTTT. Protein product: CATSRVGPATDVRLAQHF.

J is TRBJ1-2 and V is TRBV19; D not resolved. This CDR3 contains 12 residues. Germline CDR1 LNHDA, CDR2 SQIVND (reference sequence). V lost 5 bases, J lost 4 bases, and 8 bases lay in between. The CDR3 DNA reads TGTGCCAGTAGTGAACTGCCCTATGGCTACACCTTC. Encoded protein: CASSELPYGYTF.

This clone was picked up a small number of times. J is TRBJ2-7 and V is TRBV6-5; 11 positions match TRBD2. V lost 5 bases to trimming and J lost 3 bases; unmatched junction nucleotides: 6. The CDR3 is 15 amino acids. CDR1 and CDR2 from the germline V gene are MNHEY and SVGAGI. Written as DNA, the CDR3 is TGTGCCAGCAGTATGGGACTAGCGGCCCTCTACGAGCAGTACTTC. This encodes CASSMGLAALYEQYF.

V gene TRBV19 combines with J gene TRBJ1-5; 7 bases fit TRBD1. Germline CDR1 and CDR2: LNHDA and SQIVND (reference sequence). The junction had 5 bases not matched to a gene; V was cut back by 1 base and J by 2 bases. The length of the CDR3 is 16 residues. The CDR3 DNA reads TGTGCCAGTAGTATAGGTCGGCAGGGGGGCAATCAGCCCCAGCATTTT. Its protein product is CASSIGRQGGNQPQHF.

The rearrangement joins TRBV3-1 (or the pseudogene TRBV3-2) to TRBJ2-1; possible D gene TRBD2, 6 bases. Germline CDR1 LGHDT, CDR2 YNNKEL (reference sequence). This CDR3 has 14 residues. The V gene lost 1 base and the J gene lost 8 bases, with 12 bases spanning the gap. The CDR3 loop is CASSQGRVRDEQFF. The CDR3 nucleotides are TGTGCCAGCAGCCAAGGGAGGGTCAGGGATGAGCAGTTCTTC.

The J gene is TRBJ2-1, the V gene TRBV5-1; possibly TRBD1 for D (5 bases). The V end lost 5 bases, the J end lost 4 bases, and 16 bases lay between the germline ends. The CDR3 totals 15 residues. CDR1 is SGHRS and CDR2 is YFSETQ in the germline V gene. The CDR3 coding sequence is TGCGCCAGCAGTCAGGGTGGTCAGTCATACAATGAGCAGTTCTTC. This translates into CASSQGGQSYNEQFF.

This clone is a singleton in its sample. The rearrangement joins TRBV25-1 to TRBJ2-4, with 7 nucleotides matching TRBD1. Germline CDR1 reads MGHDK; CDR2 reads SYGVNS. J gave up 7 bases and V 0 bases, and 6 bases lay outside the gene matches. CDR3 size: 15 residues. CDR3 nucleotide sequence: TGTGCCAGCAGTGAATATTATGGGGGACAGAACATTCAGTACTTC. Its translation is CASSEYYGGQNIQYF.

The V call is TRBV5-6, the J call TRBJ2-4, with 8 positions matching TRBD2. V gave up 4 bases and J gave up 0 bases; unmatched junction bases: 15. The V gene's germline CDR1 is SGHDT and CDR2 YYEEEE. The CDR3 loop spans 19 amino acids. CDR3 protein: CASSGREGVDLLAKNIQYF. As DNA, the CDR3 is TGTGCCAGCAGCGGCCGGGAGGGGGTGGACCTTTTAGCCAAAAACATTCAGTACTTC.

The chain has TRBV7-9 and TRBJ2-7; the D gene is possibly TRBD1 (6 bases). V was cut by 3 bases and J by 2 bases, with 17 bases left in between. The CDR3 totals 16 residues. Germline V gene data show CDR1 as SEHNR and CDR2 as FQNEAQ (reference sequence). CDR3 bases: TGTGCCAGCAGCTTTTACGGGACACCAAACGCCTACGAGCAGTACTTC. Protein sequence: CASSFYGTPNAYEQYF.

This rearrangement joins TRBV19 to TRBJ2-1; 7 bases map to TRBD2. The germline V gene has CDR1 LNHDA and CDR2 SQIVND (reference sequence). The V and J ends lost 5 bases and 6 bases, in that order; junction bases with no gene match: 10. The CDR3 has 15 amino acids. The DNA for the CDR3 is TGTGCCAGTAGTTCGCGGGAGAACGTCCTCAATGAGCAGTTCTTC. It encodes CASSSRENVLNEQFF.

The chain joins TRBV7-6 to TRBJ1-5; no reliable D call. Trimming pared 5 bases from V and 5 bases from J, leaving 7 bases between. This CDR3 contains 12 residues. Germline-derived CDR1 and CDR2 are SGHVS and FNYEAQ. This chain's CDR3 is CASSQTDQPQHF. The CDR3 DNA sequence: TGTGCCAGCAGCCAAACGGATCAGCCCCAGCATTTT.

This chain joins TRBV7-9 and TRBJ2-2; 8 nucleotides match TRBD2. The V and J ends lost 5 bases and 2 bases, in that order; junction bases with no gene match: 10. Germline CDR1 SEHNR, CDR2 FQNEAQ (reference sequence). This CDR3 region has 17 residues. The DNA of the CDR3 is TGTGCCAGCAGCCCCGGGGACGGGGGGGCAAACACCGGGGAGCTGTTTTTT. Protein product: CASSPGDGGANTGELFF.

The chain recombines TRBV28 with TRBJ1-5; D might be TRBD1 (6 bases). The germline gives CDR1 MDHEN, CDR2 SYDVKM. CDR3 length equals 18 residues. With 3 bases removed from V and 1 base from J, the gap between germline ends came to 19 bases. CDR3 sequence (DNA): TGTGCCAGCAGTTTCAACCCCGTTTACGACAGGAGCAATCAGCCCCAGCATTTT. Translation gives CASSFNPVYDRSNQPQHF.

The chain uses TRBV3-1 (or the pseudogene TRBV3-2) and TRBJ1-4; 12 bases line up with TRBD1. V shed 3 bases, J shed 6 bases, and the junction held 11 bases outside the gene matches. The CDR3 loop spans 18 amino acids. Germline V lookup: CDR1 LGHDT, CDR2 YNNKEL (reference sequence). The CDR3: CASSQGRDRGRYDEKLFF. The CDR3 DNA reads as TGTGCCAGCAGCCAGGGCCGGGACAGGGGGCGGTATGATGAAAAACTGTTTTTT.

This chain connects TRBV11-3 to TRBJ2-1; tentative D call: TRBD2 (5 bases). Germline CDR1 SGHNT, CDR2 YENEEA. Trimming stripped 2 bases from V and 4 bases from J, with 12 bases between. The CDR3 extends over 15 amino acids. The CDR3 sequence is CASSLRTGRYNEQFF. The CDR3 DNA sequence: TGTGCCAGCAGCTTAAGGACGGGGAGATACAATGAGCAGTTCTTC.

The chain carries TRBV7-3 and TRBJ2-2; 7 bases are shared with TRBD1. Germline CDR1 is SGHTA and CDR2 is FQGTGA. The ends lost 5 bases at V and 1 base at J; junction bases unmatched: 13. The CDR3 spans 18 residues. The CDR3 protein is CASSPVAARTGNTGELFF. For the CDR3, the DNA is TGTGCCAGCAGCCCTGTAGCTGCTAGGACAGGGAACACCGGGGAGCTGTTTTTT. The whole variable domain, filled in from reference TRBV7-3 and TRBJ2-2, reads GAGVSQTPSNKVTEKGKYVELRCDPISGHTALYWYRQSLGQGPEFLIYFQGTGAADDSGLPNDRFFAVRPEGSVSTLKIQRTERGDSAVYLCASSPVAARTGNTGELFFGEGSRLTVL.

The chain combines TRBV7-4 with TRBJ1-2; D may be TRBD1 (5 bases). V lost 1 base and J 4 bases, leaving 10 bases between the germline ends. This CDR3 is built from 14 residues. Per germline, CDR1 SGHVT and CDR2 SQSDAQ. The CDR3 region has the DNA TGTGCCAGCAGCTTAGGTGGCAGGGTCTATGGCTACACCTTC. Its protein product is CASSLGGRVYGYTF.

Remarks on this clone: Other DNA sequences in this sample translate to the same CDR3. In nucleotides, the CDR3 is TGCGCCAGCAGCCGGACTAGCGGGGGCACCGGGGAGCTGTTTTTT. Amino acid sequence: CASSRTSGGTGELFF. The genes are TRBV5-1 and TRBJ2-2; 13 bases align to TRBD2. Germline CDR1 and CDR2: SGHRS and YFSETQ. V lost 4 bases to trimming and J lost 4 bases; unmatched junction nucleotides: 1. CDR3 length equals 15 residues.

The chain recombines TRBV2 with TRBJ2-3; maybe TRBD2 (6 bases). The CDR3 is 15 amino acids. With 6 bases removed from V and 2 bases from J, the gap between germline ends came to 15 bases. Looked up from germline, CDR1 is SNHLY and CDR2 is FYNNEI. The CDR3 is CASRLEGTPTDTQYF. DNA of the CDR3: TGTGCCAGCAGATTGGAGGGAACCCCCACAGATACGCAGTATTTT.

The rearrangement joins TRBV7-2 to TRBJ2-2, with 8 bases that match TRBD2. There are 17 residues in the CDR3. Trimming at V came to 5 bases and at J to 3 bases, leaving 11 bases not matched to a gene. In germline, CDR1 is SGHTA, CDR2 FQGNSA. The CDR3: CASSLGLAMPDTGELFF. The CDR3 nucleotides read TGTGCCAGCAGCCTCGGACTAGCAATGCCCGACACCGGGGAGCTGTTTTTT.

This chain uses TRBV24-1 with TRBJ2-2, with a weak D call TRBD1 (5 bases). Germline CDR1 KGHDR, CDR2 SFDVKD. This CDR3 has 17 amino acids. The ends were cut back, 4 bases at V and 1 base at J, with 15 bases in the middle. The CDR3 region has the DNA TGTGCCACCAGTGACCCCAGGGTGTCCCAGAACACCGGGGAGCTGTTTTTT. Translating gives CATSDPRVSQNTGELFF.

The chain combines TRBV19 with TRBJ1-5, with a possible D match to TRBD1 (6 bases). CDR1 and CDR2 from the germline V gene are LNHDA and SQIVND (reference sequence). With 1 base removed from V and 3 bases from J, the gap between germline ends came to 19 bases. This CDR3 is built from 18 residues. The CDR3 region has the DNA TGTGCCAGTAGTATAGTGATCCCCGGTGGGGGCCCCAATCAGCCCCAGCATTTT. Translation gives CASSIVIPGGGPNQPQHF.

The chain couples TRBV9 to TRBJ2-2, with 12 bases matching TRBD2. V shed 0 bases and J 6 bases; nucleotides not matched to a gene: 12. This CDR3 is built from 19 residues. CDR1 is SGDLS and CDR2 is YYNGEE in the germline V gene. The CDR3, as DNA: TGTGCCAGCAGCGTAGTCCCCGCGACTAGCGGGAGAGGTGCCGGGGAGCTGTTTTTT. This gives the protein CASSVVPATSGRGAGELFF.